This T cell receptor (beta chain) came from a study of CD8 T cell repertoires and HIV-1 epitope variants. On the immunoSEQ platform, TCR beta CDR3s were sequenced at survey depth. Profiling relied on immunoSEQ multiplex PCR, and the TCRdb table lists in-frame clones only, not all of them. This sample has about 5,000 clones, with over 65% found just once. CDR1 and CDR2 (germline): SEHNR, FQNEAQ (reference sequence). V shed 5 bases, J shed 6 bases, and the junction held 6 bases outside the gene matches. This CDR3 contains 14 residues. Of note for this clone: Its antigen is not known.

The receptor's source is a male donor with HIV. Sequencing was performed on cultured CD8+ T cells derived from PBMCs. The chain carries TRBV7-9 and TRBJ2-3; the match to TRBD1 covers 9 bases. This CDR3 is CASSITGGGDTQYF. CDR3 bases: TGTGCCAGCAGCATTACAGGGGGCGGGGATACGCAGTATTTT.